This record concerns one T cell receptor (beta chain) sequence. As yet, its antigen is unknown. Measured with immunoSEQ multiplex PCR; TCRdb has only the in-frame clones, and not every one. The repertoire consists of around 28,000 clones, with roughly four fifths occurring once and the leading ten covering around a third. The CDR3 covers 16 residues. CDR1 and CDR2 (germline): SGHVS, FQNEAQ. V was pared by 5 bases and J by 1 base, with 6 bases of the junction left unmatched. The sample comes from a study of lymphopenia after photon versus proton radiotherapy. Study-wide findings and caveats: Post-nadir TCR diversity decline inversely tracked overall survival among those who died. Under photons, naive T cells and diversity fell while effector/memory populations rose. Post-nadir diversity loss with photons came from oligoclonal expansion, particularly CD8+ Temra cells.

The source is a man over 45 with gastric cancer. Sequencing used peripheral blood, obtained from a patient treated with photon-based radiotherapy. The chain combines TRBV7-8 with TRBJ2-1; 9 nucleotides line up with TRBD1. CDR3 residues: CASSPGTGTSYNEQFF. DNA of the CDR3: TGTGCCAGCAGCCCCGGGACAGGGACTTCCTACAATGAGCAGTTCTTC. The whole variable domain, filled in from reference TRBV7-8 and TRBJ2-1, reads GAGVSQSPRYKVAKRGQDVALRCDPISGHVSLFWYQQALGQGPEFLTYFQNEAQLDKSGLPSDRFFAERPEGSVSTLKIQRTQQEDSAVYLCASSPGTGTSYNEQFFGPGTRLTVL.